Below are 32 T cell receptor beta chains sequenced from a single sample in a study of T cells in localized non-small cell lung cancer. The data were produced by immunoSEQ multiplex PCR, yet TCRdb's version contains in-frame clones alone and is incomplete. The sample has under 100,000 clones; roughly 91% are singletons. The sample here was peripheral blood, taken before any cancer treatment. The receptors come from a woman between 40 and 69 years old with stage I squamous cell lung carcinoma.

The rearrangement links TRBV9 to TRBJ1-6; tentative D call: TRBD1 (5 bases). V was pared by 4 bases and J by 14 bases, with 28 bases between. Germline V gives CDR1 SGDLS, CDR2 YYNGEE. The CDR3 loop spans 17 amino acids. The CDR3 DNA reads as TGTGCCAGCAGCCCACACCTCGGGGGTGGTCAGGGAGCAGCCCTCCACTTT. The encoded protein is CASSPHLGGGQGAALHF.

The genes are TRBV7-9 and TRBJ2-1; D is possibly TRBD1 or TRBD2 (5 bases each). This CDR3 comprises 12 residues. Germline lookup yields CDR1 SEHNR and CDR2 FQNEAQ (reference sequence). Trimming shortened V by 1 base and J by 9 bases, and 7 bases separated the two germline ends. The CDR3 DNA reads TGTGCCAGCAGCTTAGTCGGGACTGAGCAGTTCTTC. This codes for CASSLVGTEQFF.

The chain has TRBV10-1 and TRBJ2-2; possibly TRBD1 or TRBD2 for D (5 bases each). Trimming removed 2 bases at V and 4 bases at J, with 5 bases between. CDR1 WNHNN and CDR2 SYGVQD come from the germline V gene (reference sequence). The CDR3 runs to 13 residues. The CDR3 nucleotides read TGCGCCAGCAGTGAGGGGGGCACCGGGGAGCTGTTTTTT. Translation: CASSEGGTGELFF.

J is TRBJ1-6 and V is TRBV5-5; weak D call: TRBD1 (6 bases). V lost 3 bases, J lost 13 bases, and 11 bases lay in between. There are 12 residues in the CDR3. CDR1 and CDR2 from the germline V gene are SGHKS and YYEKEE (reference sequence). CDR3 in amino acids: CASSYDRRPLHF. The CDR3 nucleotides read TGTGCCAGCAGCTACGACAGGAGGCCCCTCCACTTT.

The J gene is TRBJ1-5, the V gene TRBV7-6; 7 nucleotides match TRBD1. The CDR3 contains 14 residues. Per germline, CDR1 SGHVS and CDR2 FNYEAQ. Losses at the gene ends were 5 bases for V and 7 bases for J; bases not matched to a gene: 8. The CDR3 DNA reads TGTGCCAGCAGCCCCGGACAGGTGGGGCAGCCCCAGCATTTT. This encodes CASSPGQVGQPQHF.

The V gene is TRBV7-3, the J gene TRBJ2-1; 11 bases match TRBD2. CDR3 length: 16 residues. After removal of 2 bases from V and 8 bases from J, the junction contained 8 bases not matched to a gene. From germline, CDR1 is SGHTA and CDR2 FQGTGA. CDR3 sequence: CASSLLALAGGHEQFF. The CDR3 region has the DNA TGTGCCAGCAGCTTATTGGCTCTAGCGGGGGGTCATGAGCAGTTCTTC.

The chain recombines TRBV7-9 with TRBJ2-5; a possible D gene is TRBD2 (7 bases). The germline gives CDR1 SEHNR, CDR2 FQNEAQ (reference sequence). CDR3 length: 15 residues. V lost 3 bases to trimming and J lost 3 bases, with 14 bases between them. CDR3 residues: CASSFSGGRKETQYF. CDR3 DNA sequence: TGTGCCAGCAGCTTCTCCGGGGGGCGCAAAGAGACCCAGTACTTC.

This chain uses TRBV2 with TRBJ2-5; D is ambiguous. V gave up 0 bases and J gave up 4 bases, with 3 bases separating them. CDR3 length: 12 residues. Per germline, CDR1 SNHLY and CDR2 FYNNEI. The CDR3 DNA sequence: TGTGCCAGCAGTGAAGCGGGAGAGACCCAGTACTTC. Its translation is CASSEAGETQYF.

This clone showed up just once. The rearrangement links TRBV19 to TRBJ2-5, with D perhaps matching TRBD1 (6 bases). The CDR3 has 15 residues. V lost 2 bases and J lost 2, with 12 bases in between. The germline CDR1 and CDR2 sequences are LNHDA and SQIVND (reference sequence). CDR3 nucleotides: TGTGCCAGTAGTATACAGCAGGGGCCGCAAGAGACCCAGTACTTC. It yields the protein CASSIQQGPQETQYF.

J is TRBJ2-7 and V is TRBV6-4; TRBD1 might be the D (5 bases). Germline V gene data show CDR1 as MRHNA and CDR2 as SNTAGT. The CDR3 has 15 amino acids. The V end lost 0 bases, the J end lost 6 bases, and 15 bases lay between the germline ends. The chain's CDR3 is CASSDSPHPGAEQYF. CDR3 nucleotide sequence: TGTGCCAGCAGTGACTCCCCCCACCCTGGGGCCGAGCAGTACTTC.

The V call is TRBV5-6, the J call TRBJ2-3; 13 bases align to TRBD2. With 2 bases clipped from V and 4 bases from J, the junction kept 4 bases outside the gene matches. Looked up from germline, CDR1 is SGHDT and CDR2 is YYEEEE. The CDR3 totals 16 residues. DNA of the CDR3: TGTGCCAGCAGCTTTCGACTAGCGGGGGGCCCAGATACGCAGTATTTT. This sequence encodes CASSFRLAGGPDTQYF. Drawing the rest from reference TRBV5-6 and TRBJ2-3, the complete variable domain is DAGVTQSPTHLIKTRGQQVTLRCSPKSGHDTVSWYQQALGQGPQFIFQYYEEEERQRGNFPDRFSGHQFPNYSSELNVNALLLGDSALYLCASSFRLAGGPDTQYFGPGTRLTVL.

The gene calls are TRBV7-9 and TRBJ2-7, with D hard to call. The CDR3 extends over 14 amino acids. The germline gives CDR1 SEHNR, CDR2 FQNEAQ (reference sequence). Trimming cost V 0 bases and J 5 bases, with 11 bases left between them. As DNA, the CDR3 is TGTGCCAGCAGCTTAGCAGTTTTGAAAGACGAGCAGTACTTC. This translates into CASSLAVLKDEQYF.

This chain joins TRBV7-9 and TRBJ1-2; no reliable D call. Germline CDR1 reads SEHNR; CDR2 reads FQNEAQ (reference sequence). Trimming pared 0 bases from V and 7 bases from J, leaving 9 bases between. The CDR3 is made up of 13 amino acids. The CDR3: CASSLAGSVGYTF. The CDR3 nucleotides read TGTGCCAGCAGCTTAGCAGGGAGCGTTGGCTACACCTTC.

This clone was counted only a few times. The rearrangement uses TRBV9 and TRBJ1-2, with 7 bases lining up with TRBD1. Germline CDR1 SGDLS, CDR2 YYNGEE. The CDR3 covers 15 residues. V was clipped by 3 bases and J by 0 bases; unmatched bases: 5. CDR3: CASSAGDSSNYGYTF. The CDR3 nucleotides read TGTGCCAGCAGCGCAGGGGACAGCTCTAACTATGGCTACACCTTC.

The chain is built from TRBV10-1 and TRBJ2-7, with 7 bases that match TRBD1. Looked up from germline, CDR1 is WNHNN and CDR2 is SYGVQD (reference sequence). The CDR3 totals 13 residues. The V segment lost 2 bases and the J segment 3 bases; nucleotides outside the gene matches: 1. The CDR3 coding sequence is TGCGCCAGCAGTGAGGGGACAGTCTACGAGCAGTACTTC. The encoded protein is CASSEGTVYEQYF.

The chain uses TRBV7-9 and TRBJ1-3, with D uncertain. The CDR3 contains 15 residues. V was shortened by 3 bases and J by 3 bases, with 12 bases between the two germline ends. In germline, CDR1 is SEHNR, CDR2 FQNEAQ (reference sequence). The CDR3 loop reads CASSFPEQSGNTIYF. DNA for the CDR3: TGTGCCAGCAGCTTTCCGGAACAAAGTGGAAACACCATATATTTT.

V is TRBV2 and J is TRBJ2-1; unclear D gene. CDR1 is SNHLY, CDR2 FYNNEI, per germline. CDR3 size: 11 residues. Trimming cost V 5 bases and J 9 bases, with 8 bases left between them. In DNA form, the CDR3 reads TGTGCCAGCAGTAGAGACGCTGAGCAGTTCTTC. Translation gives CASSRDAEQFF.

The chain employs TRBV5-1 and TRBJ2-6; tentative D call: TRBD1 (6 bases). The germline V and J ends were trimmed by 3 bases and 0 bases, with 7 bases remaining between them. There are 15 residues in the CDR3. Germline V gene lookup returns CDR1 SGHRS and CDR2 YFSETQ. For the CDR3, the DNA is TGCGCCAGCAGCTCCAGGGGCTCTGGGGCCAACGTCCTGACTTTC. Amino acid sequence: CASSSRGSGANVLTF.

The chain employs TRBV27 and TRBJ1-5; D is ambiguous. Germline assignment: CDR1 MNHEY and CDR2 SMNVEV (reference sequence). V was cut by 5 bases and J by 2 bases, with 13 bases left in between. The CDR3 runs to 15 residues. CDR3 in amino acids: CASSQASGGNQPQHF. The CDR3 DNA reads as TGTGCCAGCAGTCAGGCCTCCGGTGGCAATCAGCCCCAGCATTTT.

The rearrangement joins TRBV6-5 to TRBJ1-2; 8 nucleotides line up with TRBD1. The V segment lost 4 bases and the J segment 6 bases; nucleotides outside the gene matches: 13. This CDR3 spans 16 amino acids. CDR1 is MNHEY and CDR2 is SVGAGI in the germline V gene. The CDR3: CASSSETGTGSDGYTF. The CDR3 DNA sequence: TGTGCCAGCAGTTCCGAGACCGGGACAGGTTCCGATGGCTACACCTTC.

This sequence joins TRBV27 and TRBJ2-2; D is possibly TRBD1 (6 bases). Per the germline V gene, CDR1 is MNHEY and CDR2 is SMNVEV (reference sequence). With 3 bases removed from V and 3 bases from J, the gap between germline ends came to 17 bases. This CDR3 has 17 amino acids. The CDR3: CASSLEVGAGYTGELFF. In nucleotides, the CDR3 is TGTGCCAGCAGTTTGGAGGTGGGGGCAGGGTACACCGGGGAGCTGTTTTTT.

A few counts support this clone. The chain has TRBV5-1 and TRBJ2-3; 8 bases map to TRBD2. The CDR3 runs 15 residues. Germline CDR1 is SGHRS and CDR2 is YFSETQ. Germline trimming cut 3 bases from V and 0 bases from J; bases unmatched to any gene: 3. CDR3 in amino acids: CASSWSGGSTDTQYF. The CDR3 bases are TGCGCCAGCAGCTGGAGCGGGGGAAGCACAGATACGCAGTATTTT.

In DNA, the CDR3 is TGTGCCAGTACCCGAACCCCAACCGTTAGCAATCAGCCCCAGCATTTT. This codes for CASTRTPTVSNQPQHF. The gene calls are TRBV19 and TRBJ1-5; no definite D call. Germline V lookup: CDR1 LNHDA, CDR2 SQIVND (reference sequence). V gave up 7 bases and J gave up 0 bases, with 16 bases separating them. The CDR3 is 16 residues long. The complete variable domain, with remaining parts taken from reference TRBV19 and TRBJ1-5, reads DGGITQSPKYLFRKEGQNVTLSCEQNLNHDAMYWYRQDPGQGLRLIYYSQIVNDFQKGDIAEGYSVSREKKESFPLTVTSAQKNPTAFYLCASTRTPTVSNQPQHFGDGTRLSIL.

With regard to this clone: Different DNA sequences within this sample yield the same CDR3. J is TRBJ2-7 and V is TRBV2; D tentatively fits TRBD1 or TRBD2 (5 bases each). The germline V gene encodes CDR1 SNHLY and CDR2 FYNNEI. V was cut by 8 bases and J by 3 bases, with 11 bases left in between. The CDR3 totals 12 residues. Here the CDR3 reads CASGDGGYEQYF. The CDR3 nucleotides read TGTGCCAGCGGGGACGGAGGCTACGAGCAGTACTTC. The full variable domain, rest sourced from reference TRBV2 and TRBJ2-7, is EPEVTQTPSHQVTQMGQEVILRCVPISNHLYFYWYRQILGQKVEFLVSFYNNEISEKSEIFDDQFSVERPDGSNFTLKIRSTKLEDSAMYFCASGDGGYEQYFGPGTRLTVT.

This chain links TRBV9 with TRBJ1-2, with D unresolved. V was trimmed by 1 base and J by 0 bases, leaving 7 bases between them. CDR3 length: 14 amino acids. The germline V gene encodes CDR1 SGDLS and CDR2 YYNGEE. This CDR3 reads CASSVHTANYGYTF. In nucleotides, the CDR3 is TGTGCCAGCAGCGTACATACAGCTAACTATGGCTACACCTTC. The complete variable domain, with remaining parts taken from reference TRBV9 and TRBJ1-2, reads DSGVTQTPKHLITATGQRVTLRCSPRSGDLSVYWYQQSLDQGLQFLIQYYNGEERAKGNILERFSAQQFPDLHSELNLSSLELGDSALYFCASSVHTANYGYTFGSGTRLTVV.

The chain combines TRBV6-6 with TRBJ2-7; D not certain. CDR1 MNHNY and CDR2 SVGAGI come from the germline V gene (reference sequence). The germline V and J ends were trimmed by 7 bases and 0 bases, with 13 bases remaining between them. This CDR3 is built from 14 residues. The CDR3 DNA sequence: TGTGCCAGCACGCGTAGGCCGAGCTCCTACGAGCAGTACTTC. Residues: CASTRRPSSYEQYF.

This clone was found a few times. The CDR3 here is CASSDQGIGELFF. As DNA, the CDR3 is TGTGCCAGCAGTGACCAGGGGATCGGGGAGCTGTTTTTT. The chain carries TRBV6-1 and TRBJ2-2, with D perhaps TRBD1 (6 bases). CDR1 is MNHNS and CDR2 is SASEGT in the germline V gene. V lost 3 bases, J lost 7 bases, and 9 bases lay in between. The CDR3 runs to 13 residues.

This clone has a handful of counts. The gene calls are TRBV6-6 and TRBJ1-4, with D unresolved. CDR1 is MNHNY and CDR2 is SVGAGI in the germline V gene (reference sequence). This CDR3 region has 12 residues. Trimming took 8 bases from V and 5 from J, leaving 9 bases between them. The CDR3 is CASRAKNEKLFF. CDR3 nucleotide sequence: TGTGCCAGCCGGGCTAAAAATGAAAAACTGTTTTTT.

In regard to this clone: The junction departs from the called germline gene at one end, perhaps through a read error. The CDR3 spells CASSSSLSGGSSF. The DNA of the CDR3 is TGTGCCAGCAGTTCCTCCCTGAGCGGGGGATCCTCTTTT. J is TRBJ2-3 and V is TRBV27; the match to TRBD2 covers 8 bases. Germline V gene lookup returns CDR1 MNHEY and CDR2 SMNVEV (reference sequence). The CDR3 consists of 13 residues.

This sequence joins TRBV30 and TRBJ2-7, with 8 bases aligning to TRBD1. Germline CDR1 and CDR2: GTSNPN and SVGIG (reference sequence). CDR3 length equals 14 residues. V lost 4 bases and J lost 2; bases outside the gene matches: 7. The CDR3 DNA follows: TGTGCCTGGACAGGGACAGGCTTGACCTACGAGCAGTACTTC. Protein: CAWTGTGLTYEQYF.

V is TRBV30 and J is TRBJ1-2; possible D gene TRBD1, 5 bases. The V end was cut by 3 bases, the J end by 8 bases, with 16 bases between. Per germline, CDR1 GTSNPN and CDR2 SVGIG (reference sequence). The CDR3 consists of 13 residues. The CDR3 is CAWRPPGSQGYTF. As DNA, the CDR3 is TGTGCCTGGAGGCCTCCAGGGTCTCAGGGCTACACCTTC.

This chain joins TRBV4-1 and TRBJ2-3; 7 bases match TRBD2. The CDR3 totals 16 residues. J gave up 1 base and V 0 bases, and 4 bases lay outside the gene matches. In germline, CDR1 is MGHRA, CDR2 YSYEKL. The CDR3 DNA reads TGCGCCAGCAGCCAAGAGCCTGGGGGGGGCACAGATACGCAGTATTTT. Encoded protein: CASSQEPGGGTDTQYF.